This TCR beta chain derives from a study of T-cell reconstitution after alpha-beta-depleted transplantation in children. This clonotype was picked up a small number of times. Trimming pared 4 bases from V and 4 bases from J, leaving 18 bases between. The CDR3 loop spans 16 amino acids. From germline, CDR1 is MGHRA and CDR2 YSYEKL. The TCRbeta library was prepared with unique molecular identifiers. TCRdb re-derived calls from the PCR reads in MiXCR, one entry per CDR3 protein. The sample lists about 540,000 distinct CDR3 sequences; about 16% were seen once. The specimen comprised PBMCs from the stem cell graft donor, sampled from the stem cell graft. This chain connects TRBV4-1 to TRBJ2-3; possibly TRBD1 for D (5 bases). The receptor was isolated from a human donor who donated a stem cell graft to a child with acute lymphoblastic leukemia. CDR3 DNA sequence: TGCGCCAGCAGCCGATCGATAGCAGTAGGGGCAGATACGCAGTATTTT. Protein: CASSRSIAVGADTQYF.